This T cell receptor beta chain was observed in a study of blood T cell repertoires in COVID-19 (TCRdb year 2020). Background for the entire study: Collaborator samples came from the United States, Italy and Spain and covered acute and convalescent phases of COVID-19. The prospective study material was composed of cDNA or gDNA derived from T cells, B-cell-depleted T cells, or PBMCs. The dataset comprised deeply sampled blood TCRbeta repertoires from subjects exposed to, actively infected with, or recovered from COVID-19. The repertoires were made available in a free public database intended to serve as a resource for research on the immune response to SARS-CoV-2. The samples were drawn from the first 160 participants of the ongoing ImmuneRACE study and from 950 to 1,500 subjects provided by 6 global collaborators. Sample metadata almost always included a de-identified subject ID, COVID-19 status, age in years and sex. Where available, HLA class I and class II types were obtained from metadata supplied by the sample provider rather than from assay-based typing. Summary of the overall study and its limitations: The amount of clinical and demographic metadata varied by source and participant and was provided uncurated.

The CDR3 spans 10 residues, from the cysteine through the phenylalanine. CDR3 DNA is the only sequence kept; it has 30 bases, read in frame from the first base. A distance of 6 bases separates the germline ends of V and J, which lose 3 bases and 7 bases respectively. In the germline V gene (reference sequence), CDR1 corresponds to GTSNPN and CDR2 to SVGIG. Samples from volunteer blood donors who had recovered from COVID-19 were contributed by a second Seattle source. Whole blood was collected in K2EDTA tubes by collaborating institutions according to the institutions' own protocols. For TCRbeta analysis, collaborators shipped samples as frozen whole blood, isolated PBMCs, or DNA extracted from either of those sample types. TCRbeta CDR3 regions were amplified from genomic DNA using the immunoSEQ Assay, a bias-controlled multiplex PCR. The paper's data handling went like this. The number of nucleated cells in each sample was estimated from the amplification of reference gene primers within the assay. Sequence reads were collapsed and filtered to measure the absolute abundance of every unique TCRbeta CDR3 rearrangement. Productive Simpson clonality was computed per sample as the square root of Simpson's diversity index over productive rearrangements. TCRdb carries this immuneACCESS record with in-frame sequences only. Its versions omit some clonotypes, under half of them owing to an unresolved V gene in the studies checked, with the rest unexplained. V, J and clone size were drawn from that table, and D and trimming were deduced from the DNA. The sample profile shows about 250,000 clones; about nine tenths of them were found once. Together, the top ten hold 1.5% to 2% of the sample.

A remark on this clone: Its recognized antigen is unknown. No base quality values were provided; no much bigger clone lies one nucleotide off.

Sequenced: peripheral blood. The chain employs TRBV30 and TRBJ1-1; D gene: possibly TRBD1, on 6 matching bases. The sequence was collected from a woman aged 55-69 years who had recovered from COVID-19. This receptor has the CDR3 CAWRQGEAFF. The DNA sequence is as follows: TGTGCCTGGAGACAGGGTGAAGCTTTCTTT.